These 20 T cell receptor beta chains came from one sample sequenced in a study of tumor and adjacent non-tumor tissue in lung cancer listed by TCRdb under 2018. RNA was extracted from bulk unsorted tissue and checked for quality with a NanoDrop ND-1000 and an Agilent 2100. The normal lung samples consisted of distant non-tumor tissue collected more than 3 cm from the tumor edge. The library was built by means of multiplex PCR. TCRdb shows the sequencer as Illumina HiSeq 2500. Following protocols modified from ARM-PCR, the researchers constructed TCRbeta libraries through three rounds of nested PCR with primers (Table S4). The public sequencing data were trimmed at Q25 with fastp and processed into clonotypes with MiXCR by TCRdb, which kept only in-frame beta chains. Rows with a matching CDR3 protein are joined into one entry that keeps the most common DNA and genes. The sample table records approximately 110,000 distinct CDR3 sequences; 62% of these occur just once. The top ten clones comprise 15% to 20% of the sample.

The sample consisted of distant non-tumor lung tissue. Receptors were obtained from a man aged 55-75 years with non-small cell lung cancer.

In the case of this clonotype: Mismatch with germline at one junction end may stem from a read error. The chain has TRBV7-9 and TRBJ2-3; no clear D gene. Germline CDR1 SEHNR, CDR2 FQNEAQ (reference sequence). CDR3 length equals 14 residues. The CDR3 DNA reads TGTACCAGCACCCTGGGCGGCAGCACAGATACGCAGTATTTT. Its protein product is CTSTLGGSTDTQYF.

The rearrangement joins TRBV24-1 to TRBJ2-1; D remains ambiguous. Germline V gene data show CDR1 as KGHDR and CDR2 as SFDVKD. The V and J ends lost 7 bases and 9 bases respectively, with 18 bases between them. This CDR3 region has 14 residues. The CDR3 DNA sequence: TGTGCCACCAGAGGTTTGAGTAACGTCGGTGAGCAGTTCTTC. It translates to CATRGLSNVGEQFF.

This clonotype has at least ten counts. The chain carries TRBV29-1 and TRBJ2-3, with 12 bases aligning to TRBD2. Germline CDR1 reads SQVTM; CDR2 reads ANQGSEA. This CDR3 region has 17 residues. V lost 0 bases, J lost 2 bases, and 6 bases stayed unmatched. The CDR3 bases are TGCAGCGTTGAAGATCCCCGGACTAGCGGGAACACAGATACGCAGTATTTT. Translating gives CSVEDPRTSGNTDTQYF.

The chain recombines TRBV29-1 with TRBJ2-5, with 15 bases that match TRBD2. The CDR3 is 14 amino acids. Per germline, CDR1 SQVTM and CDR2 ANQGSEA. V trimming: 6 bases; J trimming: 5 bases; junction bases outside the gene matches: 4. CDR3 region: CSVGLAGGRETQYF. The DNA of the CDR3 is TGCAGCGTAGGACTAGCGGGGGGGCGCGAGACCCAGTACTTC.

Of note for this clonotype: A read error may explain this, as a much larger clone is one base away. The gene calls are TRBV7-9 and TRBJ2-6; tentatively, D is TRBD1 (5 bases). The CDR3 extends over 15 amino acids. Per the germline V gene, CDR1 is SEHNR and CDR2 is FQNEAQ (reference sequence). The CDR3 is CASSLAGAGANVLSF. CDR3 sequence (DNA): TGTGCCAGCAGCTTAGCAGGGGCTGGGGCCAACGTCCTGAGTTTC.

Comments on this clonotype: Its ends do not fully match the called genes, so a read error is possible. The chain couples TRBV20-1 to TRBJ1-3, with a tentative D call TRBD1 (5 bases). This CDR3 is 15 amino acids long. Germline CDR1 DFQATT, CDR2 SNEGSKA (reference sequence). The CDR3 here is CSATSRTPSGNIIYF. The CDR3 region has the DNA TGCAGTGCTACCAGCAGGACACCCTCTGGAAACATCATATATTTT.

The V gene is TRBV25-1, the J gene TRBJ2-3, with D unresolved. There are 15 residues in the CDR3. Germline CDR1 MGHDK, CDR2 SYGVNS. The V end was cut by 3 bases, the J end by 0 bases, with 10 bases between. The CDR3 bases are TGTGCCAGCAGTGATCCGGCTAGAAGCACAGATACGCAGTATTTT. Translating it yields CASSDPARSTDTQYF. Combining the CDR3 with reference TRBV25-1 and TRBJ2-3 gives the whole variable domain EADIYQTPRYLVIGTGKKITLECSQTMGHDKMYWYQQDPGMELHLIHYSYGVNSTEKGDLSSESTVSRIRTEHFPLTLESARPSHTSQYLCASSDPARSTDTQYFGPGTRLTVL.

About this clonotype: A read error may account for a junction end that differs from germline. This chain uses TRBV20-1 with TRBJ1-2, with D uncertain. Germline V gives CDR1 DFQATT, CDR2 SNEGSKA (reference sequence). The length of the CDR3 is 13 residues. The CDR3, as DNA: TGCAGTGCTAGTCTCCCTGGTAGCTATGGCTACGCCTTC. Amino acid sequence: CSASLPGSYGYAF.

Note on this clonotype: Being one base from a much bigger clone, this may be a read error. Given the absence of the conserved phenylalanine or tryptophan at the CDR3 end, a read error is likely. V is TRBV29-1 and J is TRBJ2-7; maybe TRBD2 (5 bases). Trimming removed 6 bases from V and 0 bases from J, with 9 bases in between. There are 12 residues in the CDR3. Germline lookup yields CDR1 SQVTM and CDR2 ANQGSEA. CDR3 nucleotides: TGCAGCGTGACGGCGGGCTCCTACGAGCAGTACTCC. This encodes CSVTAGSYEQYS.

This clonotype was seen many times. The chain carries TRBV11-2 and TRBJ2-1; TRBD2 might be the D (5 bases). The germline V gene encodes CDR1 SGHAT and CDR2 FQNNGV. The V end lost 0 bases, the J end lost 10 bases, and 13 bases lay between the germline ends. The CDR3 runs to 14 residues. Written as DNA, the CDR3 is TGTGCCAGCAGCTTAGAGGGTCTAGCAGGCGAGCAGTTCTTC. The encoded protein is CASSLEGLAGEQFF.

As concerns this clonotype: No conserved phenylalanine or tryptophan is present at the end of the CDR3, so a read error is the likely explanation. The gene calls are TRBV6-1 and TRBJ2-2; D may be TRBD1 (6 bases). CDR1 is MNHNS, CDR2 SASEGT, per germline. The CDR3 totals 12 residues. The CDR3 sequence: CDIYRVTGELFS. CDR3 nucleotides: TGTGACATCTACAGGGTCACCGGGGAGCTGTTTTCT.

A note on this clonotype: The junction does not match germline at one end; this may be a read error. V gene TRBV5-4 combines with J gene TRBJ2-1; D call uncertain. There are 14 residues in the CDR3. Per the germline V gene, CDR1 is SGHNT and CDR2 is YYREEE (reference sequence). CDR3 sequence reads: CASNLVGQNNGQFF. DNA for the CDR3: TGTGCCAGCAACTTGGTCGGGCAGAACAATGGGCAGTTCTTC.

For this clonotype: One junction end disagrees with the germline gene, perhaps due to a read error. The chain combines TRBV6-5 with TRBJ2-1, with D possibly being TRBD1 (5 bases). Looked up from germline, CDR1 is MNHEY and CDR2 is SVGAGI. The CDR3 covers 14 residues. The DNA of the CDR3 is TGTGCAAGGTTCCGGGTCCGCGAGGACAATGGGCAGTTCTTC. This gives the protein CARFRVREDNGQFF.

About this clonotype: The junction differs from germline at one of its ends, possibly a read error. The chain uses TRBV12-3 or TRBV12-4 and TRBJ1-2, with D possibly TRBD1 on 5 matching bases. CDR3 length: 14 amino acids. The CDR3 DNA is TGTGCCAGCAGTTTGGGCCGCGAGTTTAGGGGCTATACCTTC. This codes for CASSLGREFRGYTF.

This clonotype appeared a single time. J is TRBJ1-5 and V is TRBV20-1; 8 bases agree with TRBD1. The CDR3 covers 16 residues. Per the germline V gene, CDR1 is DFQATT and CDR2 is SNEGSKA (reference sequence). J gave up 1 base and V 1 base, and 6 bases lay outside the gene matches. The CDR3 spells CSARALGQVSNQPQHF. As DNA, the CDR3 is TGCAGTGCTAGAGCTTTGGGACAGGTGAGCAATCAGCCCCAGCATTTT.

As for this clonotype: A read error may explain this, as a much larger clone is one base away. CDR3 region: CASSEALDTYGYTF. CDR3 DNA sequence: TGTGCCAGCAGTGAAGCGCTAGACACCTATGGCTACACCTTC. This chain uses TRBV6-1 with TRBJ1-2; D gene uncertain. CDR3 length: 14 residues. Germline loops: CDR1 MNHNS, CDR2 SASEGT. Trimming shortened V by 0 bases and J by 4 bases, and 9 bases separated the two germline ends.

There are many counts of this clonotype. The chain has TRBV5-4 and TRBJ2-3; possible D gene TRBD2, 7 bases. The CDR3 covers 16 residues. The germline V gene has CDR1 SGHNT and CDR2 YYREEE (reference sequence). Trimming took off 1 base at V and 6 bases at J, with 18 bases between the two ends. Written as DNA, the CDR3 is TGTGCCAGCAGCTTGATCAGGGGCCGGGGGGTCGATACGCAGTATTTT. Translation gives CASSLIRGRGVDTQYF.

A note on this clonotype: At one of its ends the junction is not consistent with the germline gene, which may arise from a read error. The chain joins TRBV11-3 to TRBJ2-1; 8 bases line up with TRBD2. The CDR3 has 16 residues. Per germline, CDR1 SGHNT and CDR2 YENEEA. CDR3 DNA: TGTGCCAGTAGCTCATACTCGGGAGCGGGGGAGAACGAGCAGTTCTTC. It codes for CASSSYSGAGENEQFF.

The chain's CDR3 is CASSTRGSTDTQYF. The DNA for the CDR3 is TGTGCCAGCAGTACAAGGGGAAGCACAGATACGCAGTATTTT. This chain joins TRBV6-6 and TRBJ2-3; possibly TRBD1 for D (5 bases). The CDR3 is 14 amino acids. Trimming removed 5 bases from V and 0 bases from J, with 9 bases in between. The V gene's germline CDR1 is MNHNY and CDR2 SVGAGI (reference sequence).

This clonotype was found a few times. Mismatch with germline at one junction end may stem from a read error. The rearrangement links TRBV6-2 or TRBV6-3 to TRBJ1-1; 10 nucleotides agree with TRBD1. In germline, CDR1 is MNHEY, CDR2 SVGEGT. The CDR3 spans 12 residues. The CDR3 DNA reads TGTGCCAGCAGTACGACAGGGGGCCCAGCTTTATTT. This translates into CASSTTGGPALF.